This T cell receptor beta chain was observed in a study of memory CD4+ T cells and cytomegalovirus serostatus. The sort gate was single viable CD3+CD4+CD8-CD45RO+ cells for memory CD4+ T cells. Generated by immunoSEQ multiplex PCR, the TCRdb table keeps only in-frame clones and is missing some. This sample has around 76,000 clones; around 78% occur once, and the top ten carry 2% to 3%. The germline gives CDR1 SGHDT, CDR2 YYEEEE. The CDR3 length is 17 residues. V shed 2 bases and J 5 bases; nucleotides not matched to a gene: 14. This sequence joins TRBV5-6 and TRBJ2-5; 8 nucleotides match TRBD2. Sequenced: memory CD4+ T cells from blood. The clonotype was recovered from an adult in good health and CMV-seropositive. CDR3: CASSFLSAGDYEETQYF. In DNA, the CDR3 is TGTGCCAGCAGCTTTTTATCAGCGGGGGATTACGAGGAGACCCAGTACTTC. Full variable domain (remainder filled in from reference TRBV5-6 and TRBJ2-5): DAGVTQSPTHLIKTRGQQVTLRCSPKSGHDTVSWYQQALGQGPQFIFQYYEEEERQRGNFPDRFSGHQFPNYSSELNVNALLLGDSALYLCASSFLSAGDYEETQYFGPGTRLLVL.